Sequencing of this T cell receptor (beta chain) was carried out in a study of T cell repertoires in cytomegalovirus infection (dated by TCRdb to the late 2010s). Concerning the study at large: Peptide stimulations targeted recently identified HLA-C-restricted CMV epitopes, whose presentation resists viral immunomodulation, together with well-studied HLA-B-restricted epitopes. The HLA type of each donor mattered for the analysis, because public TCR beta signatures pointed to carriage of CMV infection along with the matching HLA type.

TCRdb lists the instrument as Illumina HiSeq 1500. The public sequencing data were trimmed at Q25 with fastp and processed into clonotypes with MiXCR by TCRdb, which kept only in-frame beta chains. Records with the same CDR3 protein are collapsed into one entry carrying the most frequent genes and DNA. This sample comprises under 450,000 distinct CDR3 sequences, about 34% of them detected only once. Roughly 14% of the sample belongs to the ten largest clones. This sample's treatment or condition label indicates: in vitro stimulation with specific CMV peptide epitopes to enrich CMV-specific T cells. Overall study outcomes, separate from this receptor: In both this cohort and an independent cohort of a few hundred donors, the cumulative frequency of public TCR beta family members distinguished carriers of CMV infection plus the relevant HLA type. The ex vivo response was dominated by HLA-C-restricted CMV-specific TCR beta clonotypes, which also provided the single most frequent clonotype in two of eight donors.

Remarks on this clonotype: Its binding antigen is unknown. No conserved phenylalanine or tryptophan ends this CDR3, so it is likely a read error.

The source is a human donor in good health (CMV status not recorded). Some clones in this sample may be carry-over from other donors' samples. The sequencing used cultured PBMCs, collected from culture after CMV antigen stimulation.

CDR3 protein: CASSSRGNQPQHS. The nucleotide sequence is TGTGCCAGCAGTTCCAGGGGCAATCAGCCCCAGCATTCT. The V and J genes are TRBV27 and TRBJ1-5; the D gene is perhaps TRBD1, on 5 matching bases. The CDR3 sequence runs 13 residues, both termini included. The sequence is cut down to CDR3 DNA, 39 bases in frame from base 1. V is pared back by 4 bases and J by 2 bases, with 6 bases lying between the germline termini. CDR1 and CDR2, looked up from the germline V gene (reference sequence), are MNHEY and SMNVEV.